This paragraph reports one TCR beta chain. The data belong to a study of cytomegalovirus exposure and HLA in healthy donors. Sequencing was performed with immunoSEQ multiplex PCR; in TCRdb, only in-frame clones are kept and a portion is missing. The sample yields under 80,000 clones, roughly 94% seen once. Germline CDR1 and CDR2: MNHEY and SMNVEV (reference sequence). The CDR3 loop spans 16 amino acids. V lost 0 bases to trimming and J lost 4 bases; unmatched junction nucleotides: 4. V and J are TRBV27 and TRBJ1-5; TRBD1 aligns across 9 bases. The clonotype comes from a young woman in good health and CMV-seropositive. The sample comprised PBMCs. The CDR3 is CASSLSAGTGNQPQHF. The CDR3 bases are TGTGCCAGCAGTTTATCGGCCGGGACAGGGAATCAGCCCCAGCATTTT.